The 28 T cell receptor beta chains given below trace back to one sample, sequenced in a study of blood T cells in healthy people across ages. Primers used in a second PCR of about 7 to 11 cycles were a sample-barcoded 5' primer and a J-beta primer mix. TCRdb reprocessed the 5' RACE reads with MiXCR, giving one entry per CDR3 protein. The table shows 450,000 to 700,000 distinct CDR3 sequences, with approximately 27% occurring only once. Source material: blood. These receptors were collected from a woman in her 70s in good health.

This clonotype showed up just a few times. This sequence joins TRBV27 and TRBJ1-2; a possible D gene is TRBD1 (6 bases). The CDR3 totals 14 residues. Germline V gene lookup returns CDR1 MNHEY and CDR2 SMNVEV (reference sequence). Trimming shortened V by 8 bases and J by 4 bases, and 17 bases separated the two germline ends. CDR3 sequence: CASAPWGLSYGYTF. Written as DNA, the CDR3 is TGTGCCAGCGCGCCGTGGGGGCTAAGCTATGGCTACACCTTC.

This clonotype was seen more than once but under ten times. This rearrangement joins TRBV20-1 to TRBJ2-5; no reliable D call. The end of the DNA is better explained by TRBJ2-7, so the J call may be wrong. The CDR3 is 11 amino acids. Looked up from germline, CDR1 is DFQATT and CDR2 is SNEGSKA (reference sequence). The DNA of the CDR3 is TGCAGCACGACGGACTCCTACGAGCAGTACTTC. It translates to CSTTDSYEQYF.

This clonotype was counted a few times. A much larger clone differs by one base, so this may be a read error. V is TRBV7-8 and J is TRBJ2-5, with a possible D match to TRBD1 (5 bases). CDR3 length: 12 residues. V lost 2 bases, J lost 7 bases, and 8 bases lay in between. Germline CDR1 reads SGHVS; CDR2 reads FQNEAQ. CDR3 protein: CASSLLRGTQYF. The CDR3 DNA is TGTGCCAGCAGCTTACTTAGGGGGACCCAGTACTTC.

Note on this clonotype: One end of the junction is discordant with germline, which a read error may explain. The V gene is TRBV18, the J gene TRBJ1-5; D remains unclear. The CDR3 is made up of 14 amino acids. The germline V gene has CDR1 KGHSH and CDR2 LQKENI. The CDR3 DNA reads as TGTGCCAGCCCACCACTGAGGGTGGGGCAGCCCCAGCATTTT. This codes for CASPPLRVGQPQHF. Full variable domain (rest looked up from reference TRBV18 and TRBJ1-5): NAGVMQNPRHLVRRRGQEARLRCSPMKGHSHVYWYRQLPEEGLKFMVYLQKENIIDESGMPKERFSAEFPKEGPSILRIQQVVRGDSAAYFCASPPLRVGQPQHFGDGTRLSIL.

The chain has TRBV3-1 and TRBJ1-2, with D possibly being TRBD1 (5 bases). This CDR3 spans 15 amino acids. Germline V lookup: CDR1 LGHDT, CDR2 YNNKEL (reference sequence). V was shortened by 3 bases and J by 0 bases, with 11 bases between the two germline ends. The CDR3 bases are TGTGCCAGCAGCCACCCGGGACGGTCTAACTATGGCTACACCTTC. Amino acids: CASSHPGRSNYGYTF.

The sample holds a few counts of this clonotype. The chain carries TRBV2 and TRBJ2-1, with D perhaps TRBD2 (5 bases). The DNA end is more similar to TRBJ2-7, so the J call may be wrong. Germline CDR1 is SNHLY and CDR2 is FYNNEI. The CDR3 totals 14 residues. The CDR3 loop is CASSESGRAGEQYF. The DNA for the CDR3 is TGTGCCAGCAGCGAGTCGGGAAGGGCGGGCGAGCAGTACTTC.

CDR3 in amino acids: CASSLPARETQYF. Here the CDR3 DNA reads TGTGCCAGCAGCTTACCGGCCAGGGAGACCCAGTACTTC. The chain uses TRBV7-2 and TRBJ2-5; D remains unclear. The CDR3 sequence is 13 residues long. Germline-derived CDR1 and CDR2 are SGHTA and FQGNSA. The V and J ends lost 2 bases and 5 bases respectively, with 9 bases between them.

This clonotype was counted only a few times. The chain recombines TRBV6-2 or TRBV6-3 with TRBJ2-5; D possibly corresponds to TRBD2 (6 bases). The CDR3 totals 14 residues. The V gene's germline CDR1 is MNHEY and CDR2 SVGEGT. V lost 2 bases to trimming and J lost 5 bases, with 12 bases between them. CDR3 bases: TGTGCCAGCAGTTACCTAGCCCTAGCGGAGACCCAGTACTTC. Its protein product is CASSYLALAETQYF.

The V and J genes are TRBV4-3 and TRBJ1-1, with 12 bases matching TRBD1. The V and J ends lost 0 bases and 10 bases, in that order; junction bases with no gene match: 9. The CDR3 is made up of 16 amino acids. CDR1 and CDR2 (germline): LGHNA, YSLEER. CDR3 sequence: CASSQDGAGTGGRAFF. The CDR3, as DNA: TGCGCCAGCAGCCAAGACGGGGCCGGGACAGGGGGCAGAGCTTTCTTT.

This chain uses TRBV19 with TRBJ2-1; no firm D call. Trimming pared 4 bases from V and 6 bases from J, leaving 10 bases between. The CDR3 has 13 residues. Germline V gene data show CDR1 as LNHDA and CDR2 as SQIVND (reference sequence). The CDR3 sequence: CASSTYRGNEQFF. Written as DNA, the CDR3 is TGTGCCAGTAGTACCTACCGAGGCAATGAGCAGTTCTTC.

This clonotype was counted a few times. The genes are TRBV5-1 and TRBJ1-1; TRBD1 agrees at 8 bases. This CDR3 is built from 15 residues. V lost 4 bases to trimming and J lost 1 base; unmatched junction nucleotides: 6. Germline V gene lookup returns CDR1 SGHRS and CDR2 YFSETQ. The CDR3 DNA sequence: TGCGCCAGCAGCATCCAGGGGGCGTGGAACACTGAAGCTTTCTTT. This gives the protein CASSIQGAWNTEAFF.

This clonotype was seen repeatedly, ten times or more. The rearrangement uses TRBV7-8 and TRBJ2-3; tentatively, D is TRBD2 (7 bases). The V gene lost 1 base and the J gene lost 6 bases, with 17 bases spanning the gap. The CDR3 sequence is 16 residues long. Germline V CDR1 and CDR2: SGHVS, FQNEAQ. This CDR3 is CASSLGHGGLGDTQYF. CDR3 DNA: TGTGCCAGCAGCTTAGGTCACGGGGGGCTGGGGGATACGCAGTATTTT. Full variable domain (outside the CDR3, taken from reference TRBV7-8 and TRBJ2-3): GAGVSQSPRYKVAKRGQDVALRCDPISGHVSLFWYQQALGQGPEFLTYFQNEAQLDKSGLPSDRFFAERPEGSVSTLKIQRTQQEDSAVYLCASSLGHGGLGDTQYFGPGTRLTVL.

The chain joins TRBV2 to TRBJ1-2, with TRBD1 matching over 8 bases. CDR1 and CDR2 (germline): SNHLY, FYNNEI. This CDR3 region has 17 residues. V shed 1 base, J shed 5 bases, and the junction held 12 bases outside the gene matches. The CDR3 nucleotides read TGTGCCAGCAGTGAAGGGGGGACAGGCGGAATGGTTTATGGCTACACCTTC. Residues: CASSEGGTGGMVYGYTF.

The table lists this clonotype with a few counts. The chain combines TRBV20-1 with TRBJ2-7, with 15 bases matching TRBD2. V lost 6 bases to trimming and J lost 0 bases; unmatched junction nucleotides: 3. CDR1 and CDR2 from the germline V gene are DFQATT and SNEGSKA (reference sequence). CDR3 length: 15 residues. The DNA for the CDR3 is TGCAGTGCCGGACTAGCGGGGGGGAGCTCCTACGAGCAGTACTTC. Protein sequence: CSAGLAGGSSYEQYF.

The chain is built from TRBV5-4 and TRBJ2-7; TRBD2 matches at 8 bases. Germline CDR1 and CDR2: SGHNT and YYREEE (reference sequence). With V trimmed by 4 bases and J by 4 bases, 13 bases remained unmatched. This CDR3 is 16 amino acids long. CDR3 sequence (DNA): TGTGCCAGCAGCCCGGGGGGGCAGGCGATCGGTTACGAGCAGTACTTC. Amino acids: CASSPGGQAIGYEQYF.

A few counts support this clonotype. J is TRBJ2-4 and V is TRBV6-2 or TRBV6-3, with D tentatively TRBD1 or TRBD2 (6 bases each). Between the trimmed V and J ends, which lost 0 bases and 7 bases, there was a span of 13 bases. There are 15 residues in the CDR3. Germline CDR1 and CDR2: MNHEY and SVGEGT. CDR3 residues: CASSYSWGAGNIQYF. The CDR3 DNA follows: TGTGCCAGCAGTTACTCATGGGGGGCCGGGAACATTCAGTACTTC.

The V call is TRBV24-1, the J call TRBJ2-1, with D perhaps TRBD2 (5 bases). Trimming removed 5 bases at V and 4 bases at J, with 14 bases between. This CDR3 is 15 amino acids long. In germline, CDR1 is KGHDR, CDR2 SFDVKD. CDR3 coding DNA: TGTGCCACCAGTGGAAGCGGAGACTTTTACAATGAGCAGTTCTTC. It encodes CATSGSGDFYNEQFF.

The V and J genes are TRBV6-1 and TRBJ1-6; a possible D gene is TRBD1 (6 bases). The germline V gene has CDR1 MNHNS and CDR2 SASEGT. CDR3 size: 14 residues. Trimming removed 2 bases at V and 7 bases at J, with 9 bases between. This CDR3 is CASSELDRNSPLHF. The CDR3, as DNA: TGTGCCAGCAGTGAACTGGACAGAAATTCACCCCTCCACTTT.

The table lists this clonotype with a few counts. The chain uses TRBV20-1 and TRBJ2-2, with D possibly TRBD1 on 6 matching bases. Per the germline V gene, CDR1 is DFQATT and CDR2 is SNEGSKA (reference sequence). V lost 6 bases to trimming and J lost 1 base, with 9 bases between them. The CDR3 runs to 13 residues. The DNA of the CDR3 is TGCAGTGCCCCGGGACAGAACACCGGGGAGCTGTTTTTT. Translating gives CSAPGQNTGELFF.

This clonotype has just a few counts. The chain carries TRBV7-9 and TRBJ1-1, with D possibly being TRBD1 (5 bases). The CDR3 consists of 15 residues. Germline V gene data show CDR1 as SEHNR and CDR2 as FQNEAQ (reference sequence). The V gene lost 1 base and the J gene lost 1 base, with 10 bases spanning the gap. CDR3 sequence: CASSLVRGENTEAFF. The CDR3 DNA reads TGTGCCAGCAGCTTAGTACGGGGGGAGAACACTGAAGCTTTCTTT. Full variable domain (remainder filled in from reference TRBV7-9 and TRBJ1-1): DTGVSQNPRHKITKRGQNVTFRCDPISEHNRLYWYRQTLGQGPEFLTYFQNEAQLEKSRLLSDRFSAERPKGSFSTLEIQRTEQGDSAMYLCASSLVRGENTEAFFGQGTRLTVV.

The sample holds a few counts of this clonotype. V gene TRBV7-9 combines with J gene TRBJ1-6; 9 bases line up with TRBD1. This CDR3 region has 14 residues. From germline, CDR1 is SEHNR and CDR2 FQNEAQ (reference sequence). After removal of 5 bases from V and 13 bases from J, the junction contained 9 bases not matched to a gene. The CDR3 region is CASSAGQGISPLHF. In nucleotides, the CDR3 is TGTGCCAGCAGCGCCGGACAGGGGATTTCGCCCCTCCACTTT.

This clonotype was detected only a few times. The CDR3: CASSLVGTSGLSSYNEQFF. The CDR3 bases are TGTGCCAGCAGCTTAGTAGGGACTAGCGGGTTGAGCTCCTACAATGAGCAGTTCTTC. The chain combines TRBV7-2 with TRBJ2-1, with 12 nucleotides matching TRBD2. The CDR3 is 19 amino acids. CDR1 and CDR2 from the germline V gene are SGHTA and FQGNSA. Unmatched junction bases numbered 7, after V lost 1 base and J lost 0 bases.

The genes are TRBV20-1 and TRBJ2-5, with D perhaps TRBD1 or TRBD2 (5 bases each). The J call may be in error: the DNA end matches TRBJ2-7 better. This CDR3 contains 14 residues. The germline CDR1 and CDR2 sequences are DFQATT and SNEGSKA (reference sequence). CDR3 DNA sequence: TGCAGTGTTAACCCCCGGGGCAGCTCCTACGAGCAGTACTTC. It translates to CSVNPRGSSYEQYF.

This clonotype has a handful of counts. The chain uses TRBV7-2 and TRBJ2-5; no clear D gene. Germline assignment: CDR1 SGHTA and CDR2 FQGNSA. This CDR3 is 14 amino acids long. Deletions cut 5 bases from V and 8 bases from J, with 18 bases between. CDR3 DNA: TGTGCCAGCAGCCCCTCCGACGCCGTTAAAACCCAGTACTTC. As protein: CASSPSDAVKTQYF.

This clonotype was observed a few times. The chain employs TRBV7-3 and TRBJ1-2; tentatively, D is TRBD1 (5 bases). Per germline, CDR1 SGHTA and CDR2 FQGTGA. The CDR3 contains 15 residues. V was pared by 1 base and J by 7 bases, with 16 bases between. The CDR3 loop is CASSLRVLGTSGYTF. CDR3 bases: TGTGCCAGCAGCTTAAGGGTTCTGGGGACGAGTGGCTACACCTTC.

In its sample, this clonotype was seen a few times. This chain joins TRBV20-1 and TRBJ2-3; 8 nucleotides match TRBD2. Unmatched junction bases numbered 11, after V lost 3 bases and J lost 3 bases. CDR1 and CDR2 (germline): DFQATT, SNEGSKA (reference sequence). CDR3 size: 16 residues. CDR3 loop: CSASPFSGDGTDTQYF. CDR3 nucleotides: TGCAGTGCTAGCCCCTTTAGCGGGGACGGGACAGATACGCAGTATTTT.

This clonotype has just a few counts. The rearrangement uses TRBV15 and TRBJ2-7; D perhaps matches TRBD2 (5 bases). CDR1 and CDR2 from the germline V gene are LNHNV and YYDKDF (reference sequence). This CDR3 comprises 13 residues. Deletions cut 8 bases from V and 0 bases from J, with 11 bases between. CDR3 nucleotides: TGTGCCACCTCCGAGACTACCTCCTACGAGCAGTACTTC. Translating it yields CATSETTSYEQYF.

There are a few counts of this clonotype. The gene calls are TRBV20-1 and TRBJ1-4; D is undetermined. Deletions cut 2 bases from V and 8 bases from J, with 6 bases between. CDR3 length: 11 amino acids. CDR1 and CDR2 (germline): DFQATT, SNEGSKA (reference sequence). The CDR3 region is CSARLGEKLFF. CDR3 DNA sequence: TGCAGTGCTAGACTCGGCGAAAAACTGTTTTTT.